The T cell receptor beta chain described here comes from a study of blood T cell repertoires in COVID-19. Across the study: Whether acute or convalescent, the COVID-19 samples came from the United States, Italy and Spain.

Per the authors' pipeline: Estimated nucleated cell counts came from reference gene primer amplification. Assay used: immunoSEQ multiplex PCR; TCRdb lists only in-frame clones, some missing. The DNA was the basis for D and trimming; V, J and clone size are from that table. The profile shows roughly 69,000 clones, over 65% of them singletons. While infection was still active, Seattle patients were enrolled and then followed longitudinally. This CDR3 spans 17 amino acids. This clone is a singleton in its sample. V usage is TRBV21-1 and J usage is TRBJ2-5; the table calls TRBD1, which could not be checked here. TRBV21-1 is reported as a pseudogene. The sequence was obtained from a man aged 60-69 years with COVID-19, enrolled during active disease. Sequenced input: peripheral blood. DNA of the CDR3: TGTGCCAGCAGCGCTCCTGGTGCGTCAGGGGGCCAAGAGACCCAGTACTTC. It specifies CASSAPGASGGQETQYF.